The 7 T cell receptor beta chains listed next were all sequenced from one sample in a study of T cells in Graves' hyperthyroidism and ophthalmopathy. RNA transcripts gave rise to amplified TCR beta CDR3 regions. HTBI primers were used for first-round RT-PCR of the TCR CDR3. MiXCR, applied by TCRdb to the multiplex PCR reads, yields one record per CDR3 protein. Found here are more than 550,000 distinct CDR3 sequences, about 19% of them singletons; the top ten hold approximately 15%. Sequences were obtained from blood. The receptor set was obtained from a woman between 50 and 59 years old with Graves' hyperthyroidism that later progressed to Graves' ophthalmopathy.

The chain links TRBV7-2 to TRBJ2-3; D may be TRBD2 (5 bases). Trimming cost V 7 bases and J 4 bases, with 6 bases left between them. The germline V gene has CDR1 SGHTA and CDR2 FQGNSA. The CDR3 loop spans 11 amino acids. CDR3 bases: TGTGCCAGCATCGGGGCAGATACGCAGTATTTT. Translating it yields CASIGADTQYF.

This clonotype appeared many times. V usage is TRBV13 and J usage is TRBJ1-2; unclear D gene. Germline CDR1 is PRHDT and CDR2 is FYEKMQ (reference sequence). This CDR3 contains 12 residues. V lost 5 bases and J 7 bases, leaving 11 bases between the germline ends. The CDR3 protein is CASSIQELGYTF. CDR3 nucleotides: TGTGCCAGCAGCATTCAGGAACTTGGCTACACCTTC.

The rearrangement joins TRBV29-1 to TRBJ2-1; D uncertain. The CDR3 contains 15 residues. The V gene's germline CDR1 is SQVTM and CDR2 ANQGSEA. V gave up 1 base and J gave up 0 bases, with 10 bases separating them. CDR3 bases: TGCAGCGTTGAAGCCTGGGGTCTCTCCTACAATGAGCAGTTCTTC. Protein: CSVEAWGLSYNEQFF.

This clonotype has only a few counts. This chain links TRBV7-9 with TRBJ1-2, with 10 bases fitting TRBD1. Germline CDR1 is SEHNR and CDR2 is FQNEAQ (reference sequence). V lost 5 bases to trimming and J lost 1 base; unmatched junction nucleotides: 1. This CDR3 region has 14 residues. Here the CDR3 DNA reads TGTGCCAGCAGCGGGACAGGGGATAACTATGGCTACACCTTC. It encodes CASSGTGDNYGYTF.

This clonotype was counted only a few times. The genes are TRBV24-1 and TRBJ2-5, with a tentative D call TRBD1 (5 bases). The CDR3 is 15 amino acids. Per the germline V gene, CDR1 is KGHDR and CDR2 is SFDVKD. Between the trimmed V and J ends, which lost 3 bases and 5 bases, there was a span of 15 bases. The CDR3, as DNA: TGTGCCACCAGTGATCCGGACACCGCCTGGGAGACCCAGTACTTC. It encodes CATSDPDTAWETQYF.

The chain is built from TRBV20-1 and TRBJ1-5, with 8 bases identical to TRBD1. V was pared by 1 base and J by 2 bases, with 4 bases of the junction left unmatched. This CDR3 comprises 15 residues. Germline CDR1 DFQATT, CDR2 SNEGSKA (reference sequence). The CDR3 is CSARAPDRGNQPQHF. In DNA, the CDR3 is TGCAGTGCTAGAGCCCCGGACAGGGGCAATCAGCCCCAGCATTTT.

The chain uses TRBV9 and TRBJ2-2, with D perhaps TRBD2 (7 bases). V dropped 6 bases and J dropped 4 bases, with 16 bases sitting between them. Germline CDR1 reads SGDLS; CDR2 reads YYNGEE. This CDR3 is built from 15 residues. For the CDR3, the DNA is TGTGCCAGCACCATGGGGGGGGGCCCCACCGGGGAGCTGTTTTTT. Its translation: CASTMGGGPTGELFF.